These 22 T cell receptor beta chains share one sample of origin, sequenced in a study of identical twins. TCRdb called the 5' RACE reads again in MiXCR, with one record for every CDR3 protein. This table has roughly 720,000 distinct CDR3 sequences, 15% to 20% appearing once. Another study also made use of these data, one on T cells expressing NK-cell markers.

The sequenced sample consisted of PBMCs. All receptors derive from a young woman in good health.

This clonotype was detected only a few times. The chain uses TRBV9 and TRBJ2-7, with D possibly called TRBD1 or TRBD2 (5 bases each). The CDR3 has 14 residues. V was shortened by 0 bases and J by 3 bases, with 10 bases between the two germline ends. Germline V CDR1 and CDR2: SGDLS, YYNGEE. The CDR3 protein is CASSVEGTYYEQYF. The CDR3 DNA is TGTGCCAGCAGCGTAGAGGGGACGTACTACGAGCAGTACTTC.

Only a few counts were recorded for this clonotype. This chain uses TRBV5-6 with TRBJ2-7, with D unclear. This CDR3 has 14 residues. Germline CDR1 is SGHDT and CDR2 is YYEEEE. V lost 2 bases and J 3 bases, leaving 12 bases between the germline ends. The CDR3 sequence: CASSFSAVYYEQYF. CDR3 DNA sequence: TGTGCCAGCAGCTTTTCGGCTGTTTACTACGAGCAGTACTTC.

V is TRBV29-1 and J is TRBJ2-1; D gene ambiguous. The CDR3 spans 11 residues. V was shortened by 7 bases and J by 7 bases, with 11 bases between the two germline ends. Germline CDR1 is SQVTM and CDR2 is ANQGSEA. The CDR3 is CSAVGQNEQFF. CDR3 coding DNA: TGCAGCGCTGTCGGCCAGAATGAGCAGTTCTTC.

V usage is TRBV27 and J usage is TRBJ2-7; possible D gene TRBD2, 5 bases. Germline-derived CDR1 and CDR2 are MNHEY and SMNVEV (reference sequence). With 6 bases removed from V and 2 bases from J, the gap between germline ends came to 17 bases. The CDR3 sequence is 15 residues long. CDR3 residues: CASRPAGIPTYEQYF. As DNA, the CDR3 is TGTGCCAGCAGACCCGCCGGGATCCCAACCTACGAGCAGTACTTC.

There are a few counts of this clonotype. The chain uses TRBV11-2 and TRBJ2-1, with TRBD2 identical over 12 bases. After removal of 5 bases from V and 4 bases from J, the junction contained 6 bases not matched to a gene. In germline, CDR1 is SGHAT, CDR2 FQNNGV. This CDR3 contains 16 residues. CDR3 DNA: TGTGCCAGCAGCATCCGACTAGCGGGAGTTTACAATGAGCAGTTCTTC. As protein: CASSIRLAGVYNEQFF.

This chain joins TRBV29-1 and TRBJ1-1; no firm D call. Trimming took off 5 bases at V and 2 bases at J, with 9 bases between the two ends. CDR3 length: 12 amino acids. Germline CDR1 and CDR2: SQVTM and ANQGSEA. The CDR3 protein is CSVQRTNTEAFF. CDR3 nucleotide sequence: TGCAGCGTTCAGCGAACAAACACTGAAGCTTTCTTT.

There are a few counts of this clonotype. The chain couples TRBV6-2 or TRBV6-3 to TRBJ2-1; tentatively, D is TRBD2 (6 bases). This CDR3 contains 12 residues. The V end lost 6 bases, the J end lost 9 bases, and 12 bases lay between the germline ends. Germline lookup yields CDR1 MNHEY and CDR2 SVGEGT. This chain's CDR3 is CASRRGGGEQFF. DNA for the CDR3: TGTGCCAGCAGGCGGGGAGGCGGTGAGCAGTTCTTC.

This clonotype was detected only a few times. The chain is built from TRBV7-9 and TRBJ2-3; weak D call: TRBD1 (5 bases). V gave up 6 bases and J gave up 5 bases, with 15 bases separating them. The CDR3 consists of 14 residues. Per germline, CDR1 SEHNR and CDR2 FQNEAQ (reference sequence). The DNA for the CDR3 is TGTGCCAGCAGGCTCCACCAGGGAAGAGATACGCAGTATTTT. Its protein product is CASRLHQGRDTQYF.

This rearrangement joins TRBV5-5 to TRBJ2-7, with a weak D call TRBD2 (6 bases). V was cut by 4 bases and J by 0 bases, with 17 bases left in between. The V gene's germline CDR1 is SGHKS and CDR2 YYEKEE (reference sequence). The CDR3 totals 16 residues. CDR3 coding DNA: TGTGCCAGCAGCAGCGGACTAACCTCAGTCTCCTACGAGCAGTACTTC. Amino acids: CASSSGLTSVSYEQYF.

This clonotype turned up a few times. The rearrangement joins TRBV5-1 to TRBJ2-5, with 7 nucleotides matching TRBD2. In germline, CDR1 is SGHRS, CDR2 YFSETQ. This CDR3 is 17 amino acids long. V gave up 0 bases and J gave up 5 bases; unmatched junction bases: 13. The CDR3 DNA follows: TGCGCCAGCAGCTTGGGGGGGACTACCTCACCTGGGGAGACCCAGTACTTC. The encoded protein is CASSLGGTTSPGETQYF.

This chain uses TRBV12-3 or TRBV12-4 with TRBJ2-1; possibly TRBD2 for D (6 bases). Trimming removed 5 bases at V and 14 bases at J, with 16 bases between. CDR3 length: 12 amino acids. CDR3 DNA: TGTGCCAGCAGTCCTCACCGGGACTCTGAGTTCTTC. Translated: CASSPHRDSEFF.

The chain employs TRBV9 and TRBJ2-1, with 8 positions matching TRBD2. The CDR3 covers 19 residues. Germline V lookup: CDR1 SGDLS, CDR2 YYNGEE. Trimming cost V 4 bases and J 6 bases; bases outside gene matches: 21. CDR3 sequence: CASSPRVSGIAALRNEQFF. DNA for the CDR3: TGTGCCAGCAGCCCACGGGTTAGCGGGATCGCGGCCCTTCGCAATGAGCAGTTCTTC.

Note on this clonotype: The junction departs from germline at one end; a sequencing error may be responsible. The chain is built from TRBV10-3 and TRBJ2-1; 9 bases agree with TRBD2. The CDR3 has 14 residues. Germline CDR1 and CDR2: ENHRY and SYGVKD. This CDR3 reads CAISESTSGNERFF. The CDR3 DNA reads as TGTGCCATCAGTGAGTCGACTAGCGGCAATGAGCGGTTCTTC.

V gene TRBV20-1 combines with J gene TRBJ2-3, with D uncertain. This CDR3 is built from 13 residues. Germline-derived CDR1 and CDR2 are DFQATT and SNEGSKA (reference sequence). DNA for the CDR3: TGCACCGGCCAAACGACTAGCACAGATACGCAGTATTTT. Amino acid sequence: CTGQTTSTDTQYF.

This clonotype was seen repeatedly, ten times or more. This chain joins TRBV29-1 and TRBJ1-4; unclear D gene. Germline loops: CDR1 SQVTM, CDR2 ANQGSEA. V shed 7 bases and J shed 7 bases, with 13 bases lying between them. CDR3 size: 12 residues. In DNA form, the CDR3 reads TGCAGCGCTCGGACGGGAGGTGAAAAACTGTTTTTT. Amino acids: CSARTGGEKLFF.

CDR3 nucleotide sequence: TGTGCCAGCAGTTTACTTCAGGGCTGGGGCTACACCTTC. Translated, it gives CASSLLQGWGYTF. The genes are TRBV12-3 or TRBV12-4 and TRBJ1-2; weak D call: TRBD1 (5 bases). CDR3 length: 13 residues. V shed 2 bases and J shed 8 bases, with 12 bases lying between them.

There are a few counts of this clonotype. The chain couples TRBV10-3 to TRBJ2-7; D gene unclear. CDR1 is ENHRY and CDR2 is SYGVKD in the germline V gene. CDR3 length: 13 amino acids. V shed 6 bases and J shed 7 bases, with 16 bases lying between them. The CDR3 DNA follows: TGTGCCATCAGCTACGAGTTAGCCCGAGAGCAGTACTTC. This translates into CAISYELAREQYF.

On this clonotype itself: This could be a read error, since a much larger clone is one nucleotide away. V is TRBV12-3 or TRBV12-4 and J is TRBJ2-3; 11 bases line up with TRBD2. This CDR3 has 15 residues. CDR3 sequence: CTSSQTSGGFHTQYF. The CDR3 nucleotides read TGTACCAGCAGTCAAACTAGCGGGGGTTTTCATACGCAGTATTTT.

The chain employs TRBV9 and TRBJ2-3, with 14 bases fitting TRBD2. V shed 1 base, J shed 8 bases, and the junction held 9 bases outside the gene matches. This CDR3 has 17 residues. In germline, CDR1 is SGDLS, CDR2 YYNGEE. The chain's CDR3 is CASSVPTSGGAAATQYF. DNA of the CDR3: TGTGCCAGCAGCGTACCGACTAGCGGGGGGGCGGCAGCTACGCAGTATTTT.

This clonotype was detected many times. The chain joins TRBV12-3 or TRBV12-4 to TRBJ2-3, with D tentatively TRBD1 or TRBD2 (6 bases each). Trimming cost V 5 bases and J 8 bases, with 14 bases left between them. The CDR3 has 13 amino acids. The chain's CDR3 is CASSRDSRGTQYF. CDR3 nucleotide sequence: TGTGCCAGCAGTAGGGACTCCAGGGGTACGCAGTATTTT.

This chain joins TRBV7-9 and TRBJ2-1; 10 bases line up with TRBD2. V gave up 3 bases and J gave up 4 bases; unmatched junction bases: 9. The germline V gene has CDR1 SEHNR and CDR2 FQNEAQ (reference sequence). The CDR3 runs to 17 residues. CDR3 amino acids: CASSFPKAGGEYNEQFF. The CDR3 DNA follows: TGTGCCAGCAGCTTCCCGAAAGCGGGAGGGGAGTACAATGAGCAGTTCTTC.

This clonotype was detected only a few times. This chain joins TRBV12-3 or TRBV12-4 and TRBJ1-5; weak D call: TRBD1 (5 bases). The CDR3 spans 12 residues. Trimming left V 4 bases short and J 7 bases short, with 8 bases between. The DNA for the CDR3 is TGTGCCAGCAGTTGGGACGGCCAGCCCCAGCATTTT. This gives the protein CASSWDGQPQHF.